The 7 T cell receptor beta chains presented below share a single source sample, sequenced in a study of blood T cell repertoires in COVID-19. Only in-frame clones appear in the TCRdb table, and some are missing; sequencing was by immunoSEQ multiplex PCR. The sample carries tens of thousands of clones, 80% to 90% recorded once. The specimen sequenced was peripheral blood. The receptors come from a woman older than 75 with active or convalescent COVID-19.

This chain links TRBV11-3 with TRBJ2-1, with D tentatively TRBD2 (5 bases). CDR1 is SGHNT, CDR2 YENEEA, per germline. The CDR3 is made up of 16 amino acids. The germline V and J ends were trimmed by 1 base and 3 bases, with 13 bases remaining between them. The DNA for the CDR3 is TGTGCCAGCAGCTTAGGTCCTGGCGGGTACTACAATGAGCAGTTCTTC. Residues: CASSLGPGGYYNEQFF.

The J gene is TRBJ1-2, the V gene TRBV11-2; 7 bases fit TRBD1. CDR1 and CDR2 from the germline V gene are SGHAT and FQNNGV. This CDR3 is 16 amino acids long. Trimming removed 4 bases from V and 1 base from J; junction bases left unmatched: 9. The CDR3 sequence is CASSSLPGQINYGYTF. The DNA of the CDR3 is TGTGCCAGCAGCTCACTACCGGGACAGATTAACTATGGCTACACCTTC. Supplemented by reference TRBV11-2 and TRBJ1-2, the full variable domain reads EAGVAQSPRYKIIEKRQSVAFWCNPISGHATLYWYQQILGQGPKLLIQFQNNGVVDDSQLPKDRFSAERLKGVDSTLKIQPAKLEDSAVYLCASSSLPGQINYGYTFGSGTRLTVV.

The rearrangement links TRBV6-5 to TRBJ2-5; the match to TRBD1 covers 8 bases. The germline CDR1 and CDR2 sequences are MNHEY and SVGAGI. The CDR3 sequence is 13 residues long. V lost 5 bases, J lost 6 bases, and 5 bases stayed unmatched. CDR3 sequence: CASSLGTGKTQYF. DNA of the CDR3: TGTGCCAGCAGTCTCGGGACAGGCAAGACCCAGTACTTC.

V gene TRBV2 combines with J gene TRBJ2-3; D is perhaps TRBD2 (7 bases). Per germline, CDR1 SNHLY and CDR2 FYNNEI. Trimming stripped 11 bases from V and 2 bases from J, with 11 bases between. The length of the CDR3 is 12 residues. The CDR3 sequence: CAGGAHTDTQYF. CDR3 coding DNA: TGTGCCGGGGGGGCCCACACAGATACGCAGTATTTT.

The rearrangement joins TRBV10-1 to TRBJ2-7; 8 nucleotides agree with TRBD2. The CDR3 is 15 amino acids. With V trimmed by 0 bases and J by 4 bases, 5 bases remained unmatched. Germline V gene sequence: CDR1 WNHNN, CDR2 SYGVQD (reference sequence). DNA of the CDR3: TGCGCCAGCAGTGAGTCCTCAGGCGGGGGGTACGAGCAGTACTTC. It yields the protein CASSESSGGGYEQYF.

The V call is TRBV19, the J call TRBJ2-4; a weak D match, TRBD1 (6 bases). This CDR3 spans 14 amino acids. Between the trimmed V and J ends, which lost 4 bases and 6 bases, there was a span of 13 bases. From germline, CDR1 is LNHDA and CDR2 SQIVND (reference sequence). CDR3 amino acids: CASSTQGHLNIQYF. In DNA form, the CDR3 reads TGTGCCAGTAGTACTCAGGGGCACCTAAACATTCAGTACTTC.

This clone was seen once. Here the CDR3 reads CASSPGTVGGYTF. The CDR3 DNA is TGTGCCAGCAGTCCCGGGACAGTGGGTGGCTACACCTTC. The chain uses TRBV6-5 and TRBJ1-2; 7 nucleotides agree with TRBD1. Germline assignment: CDR1 MNHEY and CDR2 SVGAGI. The CDR3 totals 13 residues. The V gene end was trimmed by 5 bases and the J gene end by 7 bases; junction bases not matched to a gene: 7.